Shown below are 31 T cell receptor beta chains from a single sample sequenced in a study of cytomegalovirus exposure and HLA in healthy donors. Data came from immunoSEQ multiplex PCR; TCRdb stores just in-frame clones and leaves some out. The sample contains a few hundred thousand clones, around nine tenths of which appear only once. The source material was PBMCs. These receptor sequences come from a woman aged 18-29 years in good health and CMV-seronegative.

The J gene is TRBJ1-5, the V gene TRBV6-1; D is uncertain. CDR3 length: 17 amino acids. Germline assignment: CDR1 MNHNS and CDR2 SASEGT. The germline V and J ends were trimmed by 4 bases and 2 bases, with 18 bases remaining between them. The CDR3 region has the DNA TGTGCCAGCAGTGGCCGAAGATCGACATTCGGCAATCAGCCCCAGCATTTT. Its protein is CASSGRRSTFGNQPQHF.

The chain employs TRBV10-3 and TRBJ1-5, with 11 bases fitting TRBD1. This CDR3 is built from 15 residues. J was trimmed by 5 bases and V by 3 bases; bases with no gene match: 3. From germline, CDR1 is ENHRY and CDR2 SYGVKD. The CDR3 is CAISDGQGADQPQHF. Written as DNA, the CDR3 is TGTGCCATCAGTGATGGACAGGGGGCTGATCAGCCCCAGCATTTT.

The rearrangement joins TRBV2 to TRBJ1-5, with D unresolved. The CDR3 covers 15 residues. The V end was cut by 1 base, the J end by 0 bases, with 7 bases between. Germline CDR1 is SNHLY and CDR2 is FYNNEI. The CDR3 coding sequence is TGTGCCAGCAGTGAAGGAGGATATAGCAATCAGCCCCAGCATTTT. This gives the protein CASSEGGYSNQPQHF.

This clone was observed a single time. The rearrangement uses TRBV27 and TRBJ2-1, with a possible D match to TRBD2 (5 bases). The CDR3 is 18 residues long. The germline V gene encodes CDR1 MNHEY and CDR2 SMNVEV (reference sequence). Trimming left V 4 bases short and J 3 bases short, with 22 bases between. CDR3 amino acids: CASSSRRFEGVDYNEQFF. CDR3 DNA: TGTGCCAGCAGTTCTAGGCGGTTCGAGGGAGTGGACTACAATGAGCAGTTCTTC.

The chain joins TRBV9 to TRBJ1-3; 8 bases match TRBD1. The J segment lost 2 bases and the V segment lost 3 bases, leaving 7 bases of the junction unmatched. Germline assignment: CDR1 SGDLS and CDR2 YYNGEE. The CDR3 is made up of 16 amino acids. CDR3 in DNA: TGTGCCAGCAGCGGCCTAACACAGGGGGCTGGAAACACCATATATTTT. Translating it yields CASSGLTQGAGNTIYF.

V gene TRBV28 combines with J gene TRBJ1-3; tentatively, D is TRBD1 (5 bases). The V and J ends lost 8 bases and 0 bases respectively, with 14 bases between them. Germline loops: CDR1 MDHEN, CDR2 SYDVKM. The CDR3 spans 15 residues. CDR3 DNA: TGTGCCAGCGCAAAAATGGGGGGCTCTGGAAACACCATATATTTT. It encodes CASAKMGGSGNTIYF. Drawing the rest from reference TRBV28 and TRBJ1-3, the complete variable domain is DVKVTQSSRYLVKRTGEKVFLECVQDMDHENMFWYRQDPGLGLRLIYFSYDVKMKEKGDIPEGYSVSREKKERFSLILESASTNQTSMYLCASAKMGGSGNTIYFGEGSWLTVV.

This clone was counted only a few times. The chain combines TRBV5-1 with TRBJ2-7; 9 bases match TRBD1. This CDR3 region has 13 residues. Unmatched junction bases numbered 6, after V lost 5 bases and J lost 6 bases. The germline V gene has CDR1 SGHRS and CDR2 YFSETQ. The CDR3 nucleotides read TGCGCCAGCAGTTCCGGGACAGGGATCGAGCAGTACTTC. Encoded protein: CASSSGTGIEQYF.

This clone was recorded only once. This chain connects TRBV28 to TRBJ2-2; no firm D call. Per the germline V gene, CDR1 is MDHEN and CDR2 is SYDVKM. Trimming pared 6 bases from V and 5 bases from J, leaving 19 bases between. The CDR3 loop spans 16 amino acids. DNA for the CDR3: TGTGCCAGCAGGCCGGTTGGAGCGCCGAGGACCGGGGAGCTGTTTTTT. Its translation: CASRPVGAPRTGELFF.

The chain recombines TRBV29-1 with TRBJ2-2; tentatively, D is TRBD1 (6 bases). The CDR3 is made up of 12 amino acids. V shed 3 bases and J shed 6 bases, with 8 bases lying between them. CDR1 is SQVTM, CDR2 ANQGSEA, per germline. The chain's CDR3 is CSVDRGPGELFF. DNA for the CDR3: TGCAGCGTTGACAGGGGACCCGGGGAGCTGTTTTTT.

The chain combines TRBV5-6 with TRBJ1-1; D might be TRBD1 (6 bases). The CDR3 length is 14 residues. Looked up from germline, CDR1 is SGHDT and CDR2 is YYEEEE. The V gene lost 3 bases and the J gene lost 2 bases, with 11 bases spanning the gap. The CDR3 bases are TGTGCCAGCAGCTGGGGGGGACAAAACACTGAAGCTTTCTTT. Amino acids: CASSWGGQNTEAFF.

This chain links TRBV20-1 with TRBJ2-7; D perhaps matches TRBD2 (5 bases). Trimming left V 6 bases short and J 5 bases short, with 11 bases between. Germline assignment: CDR1 DFQATT and CDR2 SNEGSKA (reference sequence). The CDR3 sequence is 11 residues long. The CDR3 nucleotides are TGCAGTGCGCCTCGGGGTCACGAGCAGTACTTC. Protein: CSAPRGHEQYF.

The V and J genes are TRBV7-9 and TRBJ1-3; TRBD1 matches at 7 bases. The CDR3 is made up of 16 amino acids. Per germline, CDR1 SEHNR and CDR2 FQNEAQ (reference sequence). The J segment lost 4 bases and the V segment lost 3 bases, leaving 9 bases of the junction unmatched. The CDR3 sequence is CASSFPDRVKGNTIYF. DNA of the CDR3: TGTGCCAGCAGCTTTCCCGACAGGGTCAAAGGAAACACCATATATTTT.

J is TRBJ2-3 and V is TRBV7-6, with TRBD2 identical over 9 bases. Germline V gene lookup returns CDR1 SGHVS and CDR2 FNYEAQ. V lost 5 bases and J lost 2; bases outside the gene matches: 23. The CDR3 length is 21 residues. The CDR3 DNA reads TGTGCCAGCAGCCCAAGCTTGCTGGCGGGAGGGCCCATTGGGTTCACAGATACGCAGTATTTT. Translating gives CASSPSLLAGGPIGFTDTQYF.

The rearrangement joins TRBV4-2 to TRBJ1-4; 11 nucleotides agree with TRBD1. CDR1 and CDR2 from the germline V gene are LGHNA and YNFKEQ. CDR3 length: 19 amino acids. With V trimmed by 4 bases and J by 2 bases, 12 bases remained unmatched. Here the CDR3 reads CASSPEPGQGDPTNEKLFF. The DNA of the CDR3 is TGTGCCAGCAGCCCCGAGCCGGGACAGGGGGACCCGACTAATGAAAAACTGTTTTTT.

V and J are TRBV27 and TRBJ2-7; weak D call: TRBD2 (6 bases). Germline CDR1 and CDR2: MNHEY and SMNVEV (reference sequence). CDR3 length: 15 amino acids. V lost 6 bases and J 6 bases, leaving 21 bases between the germline ends. The CDR3 coding sequence is TGTGCCAGCAGCTCACCGGGACTTCGTTTTGGCGAGCAGTACTTC. Translation gives CASSSPGLRFGEQYF.

J is TRBJ2-7 and V is TRBV6-1; D is possibly TRBD2 (6 bases). The CDR3 runs 14 residues. Germline CDR1 reads MNHNS; CDR2 reads SASEGT. V was clipped by 2 bases and J by 3 bases, with 11 bases between them. This chain's CDR3 is CASSEQNGSYEQYF. For the CDR3, the DNA is TGTGCCAGCAGTGAACAAAACGGGAGCTACGAGCAGTACTTC.

This sequence joins TRBV5-1 and TRBJ1-1; D call uncertain. CDR3 size: 12 residues. CDR1 is SGHRS, CDR2 YFSETQ, per germline. V was trimmed by 0 bases and J by 11 bases, leaving 11 bases between them. The CDR3 reads CASSLVWRGAFF. In nucleotides, the CDR3 is TGCGCCAGCAGCTTGGTATGGCGAGGGGCTTTCTTT.

In nucleotides, the CDR3 is TGTGCCAGCAGTGATGCGGGGTCATACAACACCGGGGAGCTGTTTTTT. Translation gives CASSDAGSYNTGELFF. The chain has TRBV6-1 and TRBJ2-2; TRBD2 might be the D (6 bases). This CDR3 comprises 16 residues. With 3 bases removed from V and 2 bases from J, the gap between germline ends came to 13 bases. The germline V gene encodes CDR1 MNHNS and CDR2 SASEGT.

The chain uses TRBV28 and TRBJ2-7; 9 bases fit TRBD1. The J segment lost 3 bases and the V segment lost 6 bases, leaving 6 bases of the junction unmatched. The CDR3 covers 14 residues. The germline V gene encodes CDR1 MDHEN and CDR2 SYDVKM. The CDR3, as DNA: TGTGCCAGCAGCCCCGGGACAGGGAGCTACGAGCAGTACTTC. Amino acid sequence: CASSPGTGSYEQYF.

Only one count was recorded for this clone. The rearrangement uses TRBV4-3 and TRBJ2-2; weak D call: TRBD1 (6 bases). Germline V gene sequence: CDR1 LGHNA, CDR2 YSLEER. V was trimmed by 3 bases and J by 5 bases, leaving 19 bases between them. The CDR3 is 17 amino acids. The CDR3 loop is CASSQYTLDSATGELFF. CDR3 DNA: TGCGCCAGCAGCCAGTATACCCTGGACAGTGCGACCGGGGAGCTGTTTTTT.

By frequency in the sample, this clone is medium-sized (0.01 to 0.1%). The chain has TRBV28 and TRBJ2-5; 12 positions agree with TRBD2. Germline loops: CDR1 MDHEN, CDR2 SYDVKM. The ends lost 2 bases at V and 0 bases at J; junction bases unmatched: 1. This CDR3 comprises 16 residues. In DNA, the CDR3 is TGTGCCAGCAGTTTAGGGACTAGCGGGTACCAAGAGACCCAGTACTTC. It codes for CASSLGTSGYQETQYF.

V usage is TRBV7-9 and J usage is TRBJ1-1; D perhaps matches TRBD1 (6 bases). V was cut by 5 bases and J by 3 bases, with 16 bases left in between. The CDR3 length is 15 residues. Germline values: CDR1 SEHNR, CDR2 FQNEAQ (reference sequence). CDR3 nucleotide sequence: TGTGCCAGCAGCCGAGTAAGGGGGTGGGACACTGAAGCTTTCTTT. Translated, it gives CASSRVRGWDTEAFF.

The rearrangement uses TRBV7-3 and TRBJ2-3; 11 bases fit TRBD2. The CDR3 runs 16 residues. V dropped 6 bases and J dropped 0; count of bases not matched to a gene: 5. The germline gives CDR1 SGHTA, CDR2 FQGTGA. This chain's CDR3 is CASSPLAGGSTDTQYF. For the CDR3, the DNA is TGTGCCAGCAGTCCTCTAGCGGGAGGAAGCACAGATACGCAGTATTTT.

A single count supports this clone. This chain connects TRBV28 to TRBJ2-1; TRBD2 agrees at 7 bases. With V trimmed by 6 bases and J by 7 bases, 6 bases remained unmatched. Germline V gene lookup returns CDR1 MDHEN and CDR2 SYDVKM. This CDR3 spans 13 amino acids. The CDR3 loop is CASRGGGRNEQFF. The CDR3 DNA reads TGTGCCAGCAGGGGGGGAGGGAGGAATGAGCAGTTCTTC. The complete variable domain, with remaining parts taken from reference TRBV28 and TRBJ2-1, reads DVKVTQSSRYLVKRTGEKVFLECVQDMDHENMFWYRQDPGLGLRLIYFSYDVKMKEKGDIPEGYSVSREKKERFSLILESASTNQTSMYLCASRGGGRNEQFFGPGTRLTVL.

The V gene is TRBV10-3, the J gene TRBJ2-7; 10 bases map to TRBD2. CDR1 and CDR2 from the germline V gene are ENHRY and SYGVKD. V lost 8 bases, J lost 1 base, and 11 bases stayed unmatched. The CDR3 consists of 16 residues. The CDR3 DNA reads TGTGCCATCGGGCAGGAGACTAGCGGGCTTTCCTACGAGCAGTACTTC. Amino acid sequence: CAIGQETSGLSYEQYF.

Comment on this clone: One end of the junction varies from germline; a read error may be responsible. The V and J genes are TRBV5-6 and TRBJ2-2; unclear D gene. CDR1 and CDR2 from the germline V gene are SGHDT and YYEEEE. The CDR3 runs to 14 residues. In nucleotides, the CDR3 is TGTGCCAGCTGCTTGGTGACAAATGCCGGGGAGCTGTTTTTT. It translates to CASCLVTNAGELFF.

The CDR3 sequence is CASSLVSGGRGEQFF. In nucleotides, the CDR3 is TGTGCCAGCAGCTTAGTAAGCGGCGGGAGAGGGGAGCAGTTCTTC. The chain is built from TRBV7-2 and TRBJ2-1; 7 bases agree with TRBD2. This CDR3 is built from 15 residues. V lost 1 base, J lost 10 bases, and 10 bases stayed unmatched. Germline V lookup: CDR1 SGHTA, CDR2 FQGNSA.

V usage is TRBV2 and J usage is TRBJ1-1; D remains ambiguous. This CDR3 region has 10 residues. V was clipped by 8 bases and J by 7 bases, with 8 bases between them. The germline V gene has CDR1 SNHLY and CDR2 FYNNEI. The CDR3 nucleotides read TGTGCCAGCCGAGGAAATGAAGCTTTCTTT. Encoded protein: CASRGNEAFF.

The chain uses TRBV4-2 and TRBJ1-3, with a tentative D call TRBD1 (5 bases). V lost 1 base to trimming and J lost 0 bases, with 10 bases between them. CDR1 is LGHNA, CDR2 YNFKEQ, per germline. CDR3 size: 16 residues. The CDR3 loop is CASSQGRGNSGNTIYF. The CDR3 bases are TGTGCCAGCAGCCAAGGAAGGGGTAACTCTGGAAACACCATATATTTT.

The rearrangement joins TRBV4-2 to TRBJ2-3; 7 positions match TRBD1. Trimming took 1 base from V and 0 from J; bases not matched to a gene: 16. CDR1 is LGHNA, CDR2 YNFKEQ, per germline. The CDR3 is 20 amino acids. CDR3 sequence reads: CASSQVLGTVDTPSTDTQYF. The CDR3 coding sequence is TGTGCCAGCAGCCAAGTCCTAGGGACAGTTGACACCCCTAGCACAGATACGCAGTATTTT.

V and J are TRBV2 and TRBJ2-3; 13 nucleotides match TRBD2. V shed 5 bases and J 5 bases; nucleotides not matched to a gene: 13. The CDR3 has 18 residues. Germline V gene sequence: CDR1 SNHLY, CDR2 FYNNEI. CDR3: CASSLRTSGSVGRDTQYF. The CDR3 DNA sequence: TGTGCCAGCAGTCTCCGGACTAGCGGGAGCGTAGGAAGAGATACGCAGTATTTT.